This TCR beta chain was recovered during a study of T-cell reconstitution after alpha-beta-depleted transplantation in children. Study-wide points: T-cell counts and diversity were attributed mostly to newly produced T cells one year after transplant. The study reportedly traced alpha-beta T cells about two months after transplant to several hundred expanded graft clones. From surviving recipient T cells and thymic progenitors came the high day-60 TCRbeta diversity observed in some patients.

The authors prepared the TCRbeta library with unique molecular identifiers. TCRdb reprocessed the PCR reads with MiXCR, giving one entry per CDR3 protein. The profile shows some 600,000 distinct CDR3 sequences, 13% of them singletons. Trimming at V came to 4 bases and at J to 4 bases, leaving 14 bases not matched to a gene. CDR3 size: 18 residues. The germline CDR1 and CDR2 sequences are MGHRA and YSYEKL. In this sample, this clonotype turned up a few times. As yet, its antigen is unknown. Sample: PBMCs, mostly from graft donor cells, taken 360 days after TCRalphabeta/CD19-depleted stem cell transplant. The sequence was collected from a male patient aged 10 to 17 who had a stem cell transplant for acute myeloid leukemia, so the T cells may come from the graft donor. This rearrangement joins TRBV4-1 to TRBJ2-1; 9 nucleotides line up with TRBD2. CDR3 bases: TGCGCCAGCAGCCCCCCGTGGGCGGGAGGGCGACAGTACAATGAGCAGTTCTTC. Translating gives CASSPPWAGGRQYNEQFF.